This TCR beta chain appears in the sequencing data of a study of CD8 T cells in Susac syndrome. Study background: Patients with Susac syndrome were therapy-naive, taking corticosteroids, with some also receiving intravenous immunoglobulin, or taking intravenous immunoglobulin alone at the time their blood was drawn.

Trimming removed 9 bases from V and 4 bases from J, with 19 bases in between. The CDR3 has 14 residues. CDR1 is LNHDA and CDR2 is SQIVND in the germline V gene (reference sequence). RNA amounts of roughly 0.45 to 1 ug underwent reverse transcription with random hexamers. TCRdb fed the immunoSEQ multiplex PCR reads into MiXCR, producing one record per CDR3 protein. The table has approximately 190,000 distinct CDR3 sequences, under 97% seen once; the top ten hold 0.098%. The chain combines TRBV19 with TRBJ2-7; perhaps TRBD1 as D (6 bases). The sequence came from a human donor with Susac syndrome. The source material was CD4+ T cells from PBMCs. CDR3 sequence (DNA): TGTGCCAGCCACCGGCAGGGGAATCGGTACGAGCAGTACTTC. The encoded protein is CASHRQGNRYEQYF.